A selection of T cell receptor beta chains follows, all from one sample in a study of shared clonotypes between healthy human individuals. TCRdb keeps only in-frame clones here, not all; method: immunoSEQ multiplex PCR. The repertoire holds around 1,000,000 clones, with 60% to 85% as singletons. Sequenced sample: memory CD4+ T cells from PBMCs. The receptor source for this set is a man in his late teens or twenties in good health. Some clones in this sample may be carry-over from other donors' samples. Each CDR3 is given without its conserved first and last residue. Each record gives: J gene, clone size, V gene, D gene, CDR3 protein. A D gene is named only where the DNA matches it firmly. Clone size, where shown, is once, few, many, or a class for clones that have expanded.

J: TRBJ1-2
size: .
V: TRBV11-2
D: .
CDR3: ASSLEWGDGYT

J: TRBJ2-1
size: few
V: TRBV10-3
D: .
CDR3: ATLGLASSYNEQF

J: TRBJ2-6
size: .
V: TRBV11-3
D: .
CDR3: ASSRDSSGANVLT

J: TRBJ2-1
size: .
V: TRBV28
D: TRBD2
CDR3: ASSAPGLANNEQF

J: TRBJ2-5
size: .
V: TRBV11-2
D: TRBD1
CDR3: ASRKPFRGRLDETQY

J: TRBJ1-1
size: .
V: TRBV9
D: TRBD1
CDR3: ASSARTGVNTEAF

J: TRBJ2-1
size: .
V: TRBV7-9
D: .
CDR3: ASSYMVGSYNEQF

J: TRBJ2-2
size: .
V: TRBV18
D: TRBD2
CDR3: ASSPSGLALAGELF

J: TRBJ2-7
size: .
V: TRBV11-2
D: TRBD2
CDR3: ASSLAGGTYEQY

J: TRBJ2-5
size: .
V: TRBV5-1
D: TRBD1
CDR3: ASSASGGETQY

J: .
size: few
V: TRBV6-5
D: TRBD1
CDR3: ASSYGTPGGSYEQY

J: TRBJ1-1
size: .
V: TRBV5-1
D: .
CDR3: ASSLEGVDTEAF

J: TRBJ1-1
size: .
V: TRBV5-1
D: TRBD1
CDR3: ASSLGVTGEESEAF

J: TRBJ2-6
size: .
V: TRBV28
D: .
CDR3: ASSLREGQPGANVLT

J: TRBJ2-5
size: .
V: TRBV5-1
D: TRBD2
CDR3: ASSLGTSLQETQY

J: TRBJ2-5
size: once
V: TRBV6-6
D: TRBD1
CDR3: ASRPTGGVETQY

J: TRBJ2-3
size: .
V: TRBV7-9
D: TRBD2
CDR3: ASSNLAGYTDTQY

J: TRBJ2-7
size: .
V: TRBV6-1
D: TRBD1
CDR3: ASSEHDPGTGNEQY

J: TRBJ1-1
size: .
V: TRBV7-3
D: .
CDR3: ASSLSDNTEAF

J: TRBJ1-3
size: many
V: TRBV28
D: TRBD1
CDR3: ASSQGTGPNTIY

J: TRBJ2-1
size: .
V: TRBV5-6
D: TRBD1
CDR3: ASSLRGTGDNEQF

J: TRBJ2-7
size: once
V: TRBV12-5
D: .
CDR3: ASGLQGTSSYEQY

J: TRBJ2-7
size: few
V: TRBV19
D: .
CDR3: ASSRQLNSYEQY

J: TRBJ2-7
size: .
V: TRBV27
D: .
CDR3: ASRVSSAISYEQY

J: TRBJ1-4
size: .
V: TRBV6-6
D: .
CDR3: ASSTEGSREKLF

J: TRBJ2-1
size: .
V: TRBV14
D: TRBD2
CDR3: ASSQETSGRKILLPYNEQF

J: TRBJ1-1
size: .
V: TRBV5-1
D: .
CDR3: ASSLDRADTEAF

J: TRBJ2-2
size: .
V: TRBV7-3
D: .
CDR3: ASSLMGQANTGELF